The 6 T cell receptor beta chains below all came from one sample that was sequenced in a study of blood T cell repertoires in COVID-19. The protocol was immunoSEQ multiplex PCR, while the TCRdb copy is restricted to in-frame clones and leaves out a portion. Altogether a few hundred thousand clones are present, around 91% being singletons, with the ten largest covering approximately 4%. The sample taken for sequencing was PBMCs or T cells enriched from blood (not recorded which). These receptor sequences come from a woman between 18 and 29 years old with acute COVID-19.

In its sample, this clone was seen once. This CDR3 reads CASSFLGQEGTDEAFF. Written as DNA, the CDR3 is TGTGCCAGCTCCTTTTTGGGGCAGGAGGGGACAGATGAAGCTTTCTTT. The chain links TRBV18 to TRBJ1-1, with 7 nucleotides matching TRBD1. This CDR3 has 16 residues. Trimming took 6 bases from V and 7 from J; bases not matched to a gene: 17. Germline V gene sequence: CDR1 KGHSH, CDR2 LQKENI.

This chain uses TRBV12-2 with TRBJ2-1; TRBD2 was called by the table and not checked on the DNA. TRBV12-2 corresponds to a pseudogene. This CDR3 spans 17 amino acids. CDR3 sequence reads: CASRSFSTSGIPHEQFF. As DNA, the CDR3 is TGTGCAAGTCGCTCCTTCTCGACTAGCGGGATACCCCATGAGCAGTTCTTC.

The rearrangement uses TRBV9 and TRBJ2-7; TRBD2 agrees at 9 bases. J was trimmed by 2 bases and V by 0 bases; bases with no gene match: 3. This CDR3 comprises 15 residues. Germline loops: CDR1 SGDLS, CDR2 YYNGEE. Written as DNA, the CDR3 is TGTGCCAGCAGCGTAGACGGCGGGGGGGCCTACGAGCAGTACTTC. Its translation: CASSVDGGGAYEQYF.

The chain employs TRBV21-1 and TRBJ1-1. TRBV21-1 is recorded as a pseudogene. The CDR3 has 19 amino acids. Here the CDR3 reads CASSKGGRGFPPPNTEAFF. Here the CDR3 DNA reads TGTGCCAGCAGCAAGGGGGGACGGGGCTTTCCCCCCCCCAACACTGAAGCTTTCTTT.

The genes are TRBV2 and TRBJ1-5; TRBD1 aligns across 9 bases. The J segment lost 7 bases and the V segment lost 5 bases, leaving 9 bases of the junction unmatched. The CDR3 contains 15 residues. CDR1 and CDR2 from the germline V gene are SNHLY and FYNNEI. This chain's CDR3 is CASSPVGQGQQPQHF. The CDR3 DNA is TGTGCCAGCAGTCCTGTGGGACAGGGCCAACAGCCCCAGCATTTT.

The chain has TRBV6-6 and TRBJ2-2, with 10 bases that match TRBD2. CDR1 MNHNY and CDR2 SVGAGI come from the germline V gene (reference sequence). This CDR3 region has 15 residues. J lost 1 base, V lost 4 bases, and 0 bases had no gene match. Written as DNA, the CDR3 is TGTGCCAGCAGTTTAGCGGGAGGGAACACCGGGGAGCTGTTTTTT. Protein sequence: CASSLAGGNTGELFF.